These T cell receptor beta chains were read from a single sample in a study of cytomegalovirus exposure and HLA in healthy donors. The protocol was immunoSEQ multiplex PCR, while the TCRdb copy is restricted to in-frame clones and leaves out a portion. The sample includes approximately 170,000 clones, roughly 72% seen only once; the top ten take approximately 1.5%. The source material was PBMCs. The receptors were sampled from a man in his forties in good health and CMV-seronegative. The CDR3 runs from the conserved cysteine through the conserved F or W. A D gene is named only where the DNA matches it firmly. For some rows the clone size is stated as once, few or many, or as a class when expanded; others skip it.

V,D,J,size,CDR3,DNA
TRBV5-1,NA,TRBJ1-1,NA,CASSEGPKDTEAFF,TGCGCCAGCAGCGAGGGCCCCAAGGACACTGAAGCTTTCTTT
TRBV5-1,TRBD2,TRBJ2-7,NA,CASSLTLAGLSYEQYF,TGCGCCAGCAGCTTAACTCTAGCGGGACTCTCCTACGAGCAGTACTTC
TRBV27,TRBD1,TRBJ1-5,NA,CASSYTGGTGQPQHF,TGTGCCAGCAGTTATACAGGGGGTACAGGTCAGCCCCAGCATTTT
TRBV18,TRBD2,TRBJ2-3,NA,CASSPTSVDTQYF,TGTGCCAGCTCACCGACTAGCGTGGATACGCAGTATTTT
TRBV4-1,NA,TRBJ2-1,NA,CASSQGGGTSYNEQFF,TGCGCCAGCAGCCAAGGGGGGGGGACATCTTACAATGAGCAGTTCTTC
TRBV27,TRBD1,TRBJ1-6,NA,CASSPYRGQGRNSPLHF,TGTGCCAGCAGTCCCTACCGGGGACAGGGGAGAAATTCACCCCTCCACTTT
TRBV27,TRBD1,TRBJ2-7,NA,CASSRTGPYEQYF,TGTGCCAGCAGTAGGACAGGGCCCTACGAGCAGTACTTC
TRBV29-1,NA,TRBJ2-7,NA,CSASGGYEQYF,TGCAGCGCCTCCGGGGGCTACGAGCAGTACTTC
TRBV6-1,NA,TRBJ2-4,once,CASSEVPPQGAKNIQYF,TGTGCCAGCAGTGAAGTCCCACCACAGGGTGCCAAAAACATTCAGTACTTC
TRBV10-3,TRBD1,TRBJ1-1,NA,CAISENRGLTEAFF,TGTGCCATCAGTGAGAACAGGGGGCTTACTGAAGCTTTCTTT
TRBV5-1,TRBD2,TRBJ2-1,NA,CASRSPGTNNEQFF,TGCGCCAGCAGATCTCCTGGGACTAACAATGAGCAGTTCTTC
TRBV9,TRBD1,TRBJ1-1,NA,CASSDSRGLGTEAFF,TGTGCCAGCAGCGATAGCAGGGGGCTCGGAACTGAAGCTTTCTTT
TRBV19,NA,TRBJ1-5,NA,CASSIVEVNQPQHF,TGTGCCAGCAGTATAGTGGAGGTAAATCAGCCCCAGCATTTT
TRBV11-2,NA,TRBJ2-1,NA,CASSLLASYNEQFF,TGTGCCAGCAGCTTACTCGCCAGTTACAATGAGCAGTTCTTC
TRBV5-1,NA,TRBJ2-7,NA,CASSPVGLASSYEQYF,TGCGCCAGCAGCCCCGTAGGACTTGCGAGCTCCTACGAGCAGTACTTC
TRBV28,NA,TRBJ1-3,NA,CASSHNVGNTIYF,TGTGCCAGCAGTCACAACGTGGGAAACACCATATATTTT
TRBV9,TRBD2,TRBJ2-1,NA,CASSVEVAGIRDEQFF,TGTGCCAGCAGCGTAGAGGTAGCGGGGATCAGAGATGAGCAGTTCTTC
TRBV9,TRBD1,TRBJ2-7,NA,CASSPRLGQRAYEQYF,TGTGCCAGCAGCCCCCGTTTGGGACAGAGAGCCTACGAGCAGTACTTC
TRBV5-1,TRBD1,TRBJ1-2,NA,CASSLVGQGTGYTF,TGCGCCAGCAGCTTGGTGGGACAGGGAACTGGCTACACCTTC
TRBV27,NA,TRBJ2-2,few,CASSLERVGTGELFF,TGTGCCAGCAGTTTAGAGAGGGTCGGCACCGGGGAGCTGTTTTTT
TRBV7-9,TRBD1,TRBJ2-7,NA,CASSLIGQGTYEQYF,TGTGCCAGCAGCTTAATAGGACAGGGAACCTACGAGCAGTACTTC
TRBV11-2,NA,TRBJ1-1,NA,CASSLRGGTEAFF,TGTGCCAGCAGCCTCCGGGGAGGGACTGAAGCTTTCTTT
TRBV28,TRBD1,TRBJ1-1,NA,CASSLVGEGARTEAFF,TGTGCCAGCAGTTTAGTGGGAGAGGGGGCGAGAACTGAAGCTTTCTTT
TRBV28,TRBD1,TRBJ1-5,once,CASSPPATGVGEHF,TGTGCCAGCAGCCCCCCCGCGACAGGGGTGGGGGAGCATTTT
TRBV29-1,TRBD2,TRBJ2-1,NA,CSADPGLRQFF,TGCAGCGCCGATCCGGGACTAAGACAGTTCTTC
TRBV7-8,TRBD1,TRBJ2-1,once,CASSPGGQGANNEQFF,TGTGCCAGCAGCCCAGGTGGACAGGGGGCGAACAATGAGCAGTTCTTC
TRBV29-1,TRBD1,TRBJ1-2,NA,CSVVPTGTYGYTF,TGCAGCGTTGTCCCGACAGGGACCTATGGCTACACCTTC
TRBV18,TRBD1,TRBJ1-2,NA,CASSALQGAAAGYTF,TGTGCCAGCTCGGCACTACAGGGGGCGGCGGCGGGCTACACCTTC
TRBV5-1,NA,TRBJ2-1,NA,CASRSDRDNEQFF,TGCGCCAGCAGATCGGACAGAGACAATGAGCAGTTCTTC
TRBV27,NA,TRBJ2-4,NA,CASSLYDGRNIQYF,TGTGCCAGCAGTTTGTATGATGGGAGGAACATTCAGTACTTC
TRBV18,NA,TRBJ1-5,NA,CASSPGRVGYSQPQHF,TGTGCCAGCTCACCAGGGAGGGTCGGATACAGTCAGCCCCAGCATTTT
TRBV28,TRBD1,TRBJ2-6,NA,CASSSGTGSSGANVLTF,TGTGCCAGCAGTTCCGGGACAGGGAGTAGTGGGGCCAACGTCCTGACTTTC
TRBV5-1,NA,TRBJ2-7,few,CASSSRQDSYEQYF,TGCGCCAGCAGCTCACGACAGGACTCCTACGAGCAGTACTTC
TRBV10-3,TRBD2,TRBJ2-2,few,CAISETGLDGYRTGELFF,TGTGCCATCAGTGAGACCGGACTAGATGGCTATAGGACCGGGGAGCTGTTTTTT
TRBV9,NA,TRBJ2-5,few,CASSQGDETQYF,TGTGCCAGCAGTCAGGGTGACGAGACCCAGTACTTC
TRBV2,NA,TRBJ1-2,NA,CASSDRSNGYTF,TGTGCCAGCAGCGACAGGTCTAACGGCTACACCTTC
TRBV6-4,TRBD2,TRBJ2-1,NA,CASSPGGSYNEQFF,TGTGCCAGCAGCCCCGGGGGGTCCTACAATGAGCAGTTCTTC
TRBV25-1,NA,TRBJ1-4,few,CASSDPIDRKGVEKLFF,TGTGCCAGCAGTGATCCAATAGACAGGAAAGGGGTTGAAAAACTGTTTTTT
TRBV27,TRBD1,TRBJ2-1,NA,CASSQSGTGGGNEQFF,TGTGCCAGCAGTCAGTCTGGGACAGGGGGCGGGAATGAGCAGTTCTTC
TRBV25-1,NA,TRBJ2-1,NA,CASSDPYRNEQFF,TGTGCCAGCAGTGATCCTTACCGGAATGAGCAGTTCTTC
TRBV4-1,TRBD1,TRBJ1-4,NA,CASSRDRVGEKLFF,TGCGCCAGCAGCCGGGACAGGGTAGGGGAAAAACTGTTTTTT
TRBV9,TRBD2,TRBJ2-3,NA,CASSVFGGRGTDTQYF,TGTGCCAGCAGCGTATTCGGCGGGAGGGGCACAGATACGCAGTATTTT
TRBV29-1,TRBD2,TRBJ2-3,NA,CSVDTGRAADTQYF,TGCAGCGTTGACACCGGGAGGGCCGCAGATACGCAGTATTTT
TRBV7-7,NA,TRBJ2-7,NA,CASSLAPGPGDEQYF,TGTGCCAGCAGCTTAGCCCCCGGGCCGGGGGATGAGCAGTACTTC
TRBV27,TRBD1,TRBJ1-2,NA,CASSLTGGESYTF,TGTGCCAGCAGTTTGACAGGGGGAGAAAGCTACACCTTC
TRBV5-1,NA,TRBJ1-1,NA,CASSLERGANTEAFF,TGCGCCAGCAGCTTGGAACGGGGAGCAAACACTGAAGCTTTCTTT
TRBV7-9,TRBD1,TRBJ2-3,NA,CASSLVGQGGADTQYF,TGTGCCAGCAGCTTAGTTGGACAGGGGGGAGCAGATACGCAGTATTTT
TRBV5-4,NA,TRBJ1-4,few,CASSLGGKEEEKLFF,TGTGCCAGCAGCTTAGGAGGCAAAGAAGAGGAAAAACTGTTTTTT
TRBV28,TRBD2,TRBJ2-7,once,CASSFIEGRLAGNYEQYF,TGTGCCAGCAGTTTTATAGAGGGAAGACTAGCGGGGAACTACGAGCAGTACTTC
TRBV25-1,NA,TRBJ2-1,NA,CASNPQGSSYNEQFF,TGTGCCAGCAATCCGCAGGGGAGCTCCTACAATGAGCAGTTCTTC